One TCR beta chain is described in this entry. The antigen is not known. The germline CDR1 and CDR2 sequences are SGHTA and FQGNSA. V was cut by 3 bases and J by 7 bases, with 13 bases left in between. The CDR3 covers 14 residues. The data belong to a study of shared clonotypes between healthy human individuals. In the study overall: Used for every donor were three CD4 naive, three CD4 memory, two CD8 naive and one CD8 memory plate.

In replicate PCRs of sorted subsets, about 200 ng DNA, approximately 30,000 T cell genomes, was used. Here immunoSEQ multiplex PCR was the method, and the copy in TCRdb shows in-frame clones only, minus some. Altogether about 510,000 clones are present, 95% to 97% being singletons, with the ten largest covering approximately 0.06%. Broader study findings: Lower generation probabilities were found for non-shared clonotypes than for those shared by all four donors. Shared across several donors were around 5% of the naive CD4 clonotypes.

The sequencing sample was made of naive CD4+ T cells sorted from blood. The sample's subset: CD45RA+ positively selected. The chain recombines TRBV7-2 with TRBJ1-5; D might be TRBD1 (5 bases). The clonotype comes from a woman aged 25-40 years in good health. The CDR3 loop reads CASSFRGSEQPQHF. For the CDR3, the DNA is TGTGCCAGCAGCTTTAGGGGATCTGAACAGCCCCAGCATTTT.